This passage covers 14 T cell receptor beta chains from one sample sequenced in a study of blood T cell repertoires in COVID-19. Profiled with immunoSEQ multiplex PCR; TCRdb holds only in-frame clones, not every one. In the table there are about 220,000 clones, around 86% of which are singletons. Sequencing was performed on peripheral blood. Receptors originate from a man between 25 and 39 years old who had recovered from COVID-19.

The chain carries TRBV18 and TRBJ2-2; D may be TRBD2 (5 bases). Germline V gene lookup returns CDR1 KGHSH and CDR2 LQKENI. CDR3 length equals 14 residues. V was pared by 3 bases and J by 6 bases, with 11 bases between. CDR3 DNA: TGTGCCAGCTCACCCCTGCTGAGGGCCGGGGAGCTGTTTTTT. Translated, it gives CASSPLLRAGELFF. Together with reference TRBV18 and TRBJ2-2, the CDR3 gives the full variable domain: NAGVMQNPRHLVRRRGQEARLRCSPMKGHSHVYWYRQLPEEGLKFMVYLQKENIIDESGMPKERFSAEFPKEGPSILRIQQVVRGDSAAYFCASSPLLRAGELFFGEGSRLTVL.

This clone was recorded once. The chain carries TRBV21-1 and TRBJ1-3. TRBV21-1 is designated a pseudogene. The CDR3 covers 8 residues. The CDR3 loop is CASNGTGF. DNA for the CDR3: TGTGCCAGCAATGGGACTGGGTTT.

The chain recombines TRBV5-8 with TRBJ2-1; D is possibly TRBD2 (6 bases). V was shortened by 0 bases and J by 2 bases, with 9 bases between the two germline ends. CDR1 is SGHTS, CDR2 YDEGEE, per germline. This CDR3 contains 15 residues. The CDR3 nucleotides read TGTGCCAGCAGCTTGGGGGACTTAACCTACAATGAGCAGTTCTTC. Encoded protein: CASSLGDLTYNEQFF.

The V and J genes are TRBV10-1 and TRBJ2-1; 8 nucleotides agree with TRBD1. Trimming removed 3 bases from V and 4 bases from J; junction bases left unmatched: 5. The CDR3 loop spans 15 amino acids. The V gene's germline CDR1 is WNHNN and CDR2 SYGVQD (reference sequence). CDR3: CASSESRTGYNEQFF. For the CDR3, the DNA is TGCGCCAGCAGTGAATCCCGGACAGGGTACAATGAGCAGTTCTTC.

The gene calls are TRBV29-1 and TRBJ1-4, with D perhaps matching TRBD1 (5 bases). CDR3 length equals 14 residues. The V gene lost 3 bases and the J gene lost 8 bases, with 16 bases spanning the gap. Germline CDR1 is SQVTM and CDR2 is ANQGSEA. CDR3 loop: CSVDLGGEGEKLFF. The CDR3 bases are TGCAGCGTTGACCTAGGAGGGGAAGGGGAAAAACTGTTTTTT.

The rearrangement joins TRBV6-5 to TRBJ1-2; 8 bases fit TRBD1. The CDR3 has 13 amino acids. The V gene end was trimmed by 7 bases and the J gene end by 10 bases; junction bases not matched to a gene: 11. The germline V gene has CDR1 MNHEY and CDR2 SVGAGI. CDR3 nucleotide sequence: TGTGCCAGCACCTTAACCAGGGGGCGAGACTACACCTTC. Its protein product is CASTLTRGRDYTF.

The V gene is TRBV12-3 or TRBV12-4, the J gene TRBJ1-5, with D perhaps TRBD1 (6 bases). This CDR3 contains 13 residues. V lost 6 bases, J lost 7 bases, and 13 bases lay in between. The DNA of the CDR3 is TGTGCCAGCAGCGAGACAGGTTCGCAGCCCCAGCATTTT. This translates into CASSETGSQPQHF.

The DNA for the CDR3 is TGTGCCAGCAGCTCATCCCCGACTAGCGGGGAAGAGACCCAGTACTTC. Translating it yields CASSSSPTSGEETQYF. V gene TRBV5-4 combines with J gene TRBJ2-5; 11 bases are shared with TRBD2. The CDR3 has 16 amino acids. Germline CDR1 reads SGHNT; CDR2 reads YYREEE (reference sequence). Trimming removed 3 bases from V and 3 bases from J; junction bases left unmatched: 7.

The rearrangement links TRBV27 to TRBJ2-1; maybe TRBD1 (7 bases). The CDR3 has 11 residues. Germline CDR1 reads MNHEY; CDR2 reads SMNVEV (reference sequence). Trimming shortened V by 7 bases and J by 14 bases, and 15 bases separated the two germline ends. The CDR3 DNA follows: TGTGCCAGCATCTCAGGGGGGCGGGAGTTCTTC. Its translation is CASISGGREFF.

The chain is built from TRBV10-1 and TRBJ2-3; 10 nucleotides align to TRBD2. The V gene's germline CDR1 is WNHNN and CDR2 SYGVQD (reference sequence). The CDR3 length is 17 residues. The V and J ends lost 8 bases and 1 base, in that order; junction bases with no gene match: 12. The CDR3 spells CASGSGASGGRTDTQYF. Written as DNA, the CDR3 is TGCGCCAGCGGTTCCGGGGCTAGCGGGGGTCGCACAGATACGCAGTATTTT.

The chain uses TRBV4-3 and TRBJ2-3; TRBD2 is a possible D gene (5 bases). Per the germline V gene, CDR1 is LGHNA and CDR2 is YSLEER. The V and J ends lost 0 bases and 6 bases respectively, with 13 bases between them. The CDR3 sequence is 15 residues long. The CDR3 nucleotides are TGCGCCAGCAGCCAAGATCTCGCGGGCGTGGATACGCAGTATTTT. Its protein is CASSQDLAGVDTQYF.

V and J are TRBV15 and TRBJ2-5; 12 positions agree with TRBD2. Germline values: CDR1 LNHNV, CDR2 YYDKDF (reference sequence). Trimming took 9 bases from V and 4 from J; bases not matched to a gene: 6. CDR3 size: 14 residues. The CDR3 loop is CATGLAGVGETQYF. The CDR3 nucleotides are TGTGCCACGGGACTAGCGGGTGTTGGAGAGACCCAGTACTTC.

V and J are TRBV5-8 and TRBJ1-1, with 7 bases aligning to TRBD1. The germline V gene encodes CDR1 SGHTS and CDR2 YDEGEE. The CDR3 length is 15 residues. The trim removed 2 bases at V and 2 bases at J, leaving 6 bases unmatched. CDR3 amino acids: CASSFRDRINTEAFF. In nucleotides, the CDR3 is TGTGCCAGCAGCTTCCGGGACAGAATTAACACTGAAGCTTTCTTT.

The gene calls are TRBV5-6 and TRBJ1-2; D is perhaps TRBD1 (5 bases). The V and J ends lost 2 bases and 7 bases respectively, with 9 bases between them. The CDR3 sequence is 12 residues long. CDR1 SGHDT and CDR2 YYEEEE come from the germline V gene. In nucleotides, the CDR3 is TGTGCCAGCAGCTTAGGGGTACTTGGCTACACCTTC. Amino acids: CASSLGVLGYTF. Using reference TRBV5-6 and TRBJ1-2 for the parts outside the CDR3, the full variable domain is DAGVTQSPTHLIKTRGQQVTLRCSPKSGHDTVSWYQQALGQGPQFIFQYYEEEERQRGNFPDRFSGHQFPNYSSELNVNALLLGDSALYLCASSLGVLGYTFGSGTRLTVV.